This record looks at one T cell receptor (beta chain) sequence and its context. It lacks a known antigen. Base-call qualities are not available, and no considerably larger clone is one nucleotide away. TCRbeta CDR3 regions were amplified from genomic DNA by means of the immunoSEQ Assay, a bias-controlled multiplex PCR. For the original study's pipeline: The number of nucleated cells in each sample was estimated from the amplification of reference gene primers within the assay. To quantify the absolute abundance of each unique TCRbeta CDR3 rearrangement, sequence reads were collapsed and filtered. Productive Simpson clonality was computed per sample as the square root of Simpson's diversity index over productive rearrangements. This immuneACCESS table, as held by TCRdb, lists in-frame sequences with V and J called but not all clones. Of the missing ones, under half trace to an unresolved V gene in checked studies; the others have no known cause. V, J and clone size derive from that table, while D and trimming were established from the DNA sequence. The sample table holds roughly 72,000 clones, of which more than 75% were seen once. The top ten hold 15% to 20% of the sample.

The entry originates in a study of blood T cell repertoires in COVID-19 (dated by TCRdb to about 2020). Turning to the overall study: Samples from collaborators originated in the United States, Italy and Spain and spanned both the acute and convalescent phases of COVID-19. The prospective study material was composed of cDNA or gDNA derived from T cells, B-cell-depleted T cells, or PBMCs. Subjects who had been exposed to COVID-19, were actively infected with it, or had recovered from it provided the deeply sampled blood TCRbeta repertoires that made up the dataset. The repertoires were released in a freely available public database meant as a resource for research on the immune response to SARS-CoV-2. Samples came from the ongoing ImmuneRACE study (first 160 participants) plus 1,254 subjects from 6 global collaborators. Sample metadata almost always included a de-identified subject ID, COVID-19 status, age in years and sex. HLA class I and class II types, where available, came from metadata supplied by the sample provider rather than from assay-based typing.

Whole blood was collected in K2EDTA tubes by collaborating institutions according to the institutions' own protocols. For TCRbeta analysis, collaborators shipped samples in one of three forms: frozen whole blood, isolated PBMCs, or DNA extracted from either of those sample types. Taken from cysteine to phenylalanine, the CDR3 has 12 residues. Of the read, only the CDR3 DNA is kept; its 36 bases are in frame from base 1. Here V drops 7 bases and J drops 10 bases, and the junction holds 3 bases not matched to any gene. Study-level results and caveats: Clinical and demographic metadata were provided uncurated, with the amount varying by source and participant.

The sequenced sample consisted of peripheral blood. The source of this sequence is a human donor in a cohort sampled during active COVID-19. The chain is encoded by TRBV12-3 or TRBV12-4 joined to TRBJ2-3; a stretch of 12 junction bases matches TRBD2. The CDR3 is CASTSSGRAQYF. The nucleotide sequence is TGTGCCAGCACCTCTAGCGGGAGGGCGCAGTATTTT.